This T cell receptor (beta chain) appears in the sequencing data of a study of T-cell memory formation after mild COVID-19. In this sample, this clonotype turned up a few times. The CDR3 spans 13 residues. The ends were cut back, 1 base at V and 4 bases at J, with 7 bases in the middle. Germline loops: CDR1 LGHNT, CDR2 FRNRAP. 5'RACE primed from the constant segment yielded TCR alpha and TCR beta cDNA libraries bearing sample barcodes and UMIs. MiXCR, applied by TCRdb to the 5' RACE reads, yields one record per CDR3 protein. The data hold 300,000 to 350,000 distinct CDR3 sequences, with just under 20% observed a single time.

Sequenced: PBMCs or a T cell subset sorted from them (not recorded which). This clonotype originated in a man aged 18 to 30 who had mild COVID-19 (a few samples of this study predate the infection). Cell type and time point are not known. The chain is built from TRBV12-5 and TRBJ1-2, with D uncertain. The CDR3 bases are TGTGCTAGTGGTTTGGGGAGTAGCTATGGCTACACCTTC. Amino acids: CASGLGSSYGYTF.